This T cell receptor (beta chain) was captured by sequencing in a study of blood T cell repertoires in COVID-19. The method was immunoSEQ multiplex PCR; TCRdb's version includes in-frame clones alone and lacks a portion of them. The sample has around 150,000 clones; about four fifths are singletons. The V end lost 3 bases, the J end lost 2 bases, and 7 bases lay between the germline ends. The CDR3 extends over 12 amino acids. Germline CDR1 SQVTM, CDR2 ANQGSEA. The chain uses TRBV29-1 and TRBJ1-2, with D uncertain. This receptor was obtained from a woman of 80 years or more with acute or convalescent COVID-19. Source material: peripheral blood. CDR3 in amino acids: CSVEGRNYGYTF. The DNA for the CDR3 is TGCAGCGTTGAGGGCAGGAACTATGGCTACACCTTC.